This TCR beta chain is from a study of T-cell memory formation after mild COVID-19. For the study at large: TCR clusters were largely donor specific. Points from the study as a whole: Largely, contracting CD4+ clones fell within CM and EM, and contracting CD8+ clones within EMRA. Among clones contracting day 15 to 85, CD4/CD8 was balanced, whereas later expanders leaned CD4+.

From 5'RACE with constant-segment primers came TCR alpha and TCR beta cDNA libraries that carried sample barcodes and UMIs. TCRdb processed the 5' RACE reads anew with MiXCR; each CDR3 protein has one entry. The sample shows roughly 400,000 distinct CDR3 sequences, 15% to 20% of them seen only once. To note about this clonotype: The antigen remains unidentified.

Trimming stripped 5 bases from V and 1 base from J, with 17 bases between. The CDR3 has 17 residues. CDR1 SGHAT and CDR2 FQNNGV come from the germline V gene. The source material was PBMCs or a T cell subset sorted from them (not recorded which). This rearrangement joins TRBV11-2 to TRBJ2-2; no clear D. This sequence originates from a man between 18 and 29 years old who had mild COVID-19 (a few samples of this study predate the infection). Cell type and time point are not known. The CDR3 spells CASSPTLVGWNTGELFF. For the CDR3, the DNA is TGTGCCAGCAGCCCCACCTTGGTCGGGTGGAACACCGGGGAGCTGTTTTTT.